The rows below give T cell receptor beta chains drawn from one sample of a study of blood T cell repertoires in COVID-19. Produced via immunoSEQ multiplex PCR; TCRdb's table is partial and in-frame only. This table has roughly 200,000 clones, approximately 85% appearing once. Sequencing was performed on peripheral blood. These receptors were taken from a human donor with active or convalescent COVID-19. The donor label of this sample is uncertain. The CDR3 runs from the conserved cysteine through the conserved F or W. A D gene is named only where the DNA matches it firmly. The listing skips clone size in some rows; elsewhere it reads once, few, many or a size class.

TRBV7-2,TRBJ2-3,.,.,CASSLRGSTDTQYF,TGTGCCAGCAGCTTACGGGGAAGCACAGATACGCAGTATTTT
TRBV7-8,TRBJ2-2,.,TRBD2,CASNQRLAGTNTGELFF,TGTGCCAGCAACCAAAGACTAGCGGGAACGAACACCGGGGAGCTGTTTTTT
TRBV5-4,TRBJ2-2,.,TRBD2,CASSPWTSWGTGELFF,TGTGCCAGCAGCCCCTGGACTAGCTGGGGGACCGGGGAGCTGTTTTTT
TRBV6-1,TRBJ1-2,.,TRBD1,CASSERTGQAYGYTF,TGTGCCAGCAGTGAGAGGACAGGGCAAGCCTATGGCTACACCTTC
TRBV5-1,TRBJ2-3,.,TRBD1,CASSSYRGLPDTQYF,TGCGCCAGCAGCTCCTACAGGGGGTTGCCAGATACGCAGTATTTT
TRBV5-4,TRBJ1-6,.,.,CASSSPGGHSPLHF,TGTGCCAGCAGCTCCCCCGGGGGGCATTCACCCCTCCACTTT
TRBV7-9,TRBJ2-2,few,.,CASSSDMNTGELFF,TGTGCCAGCAGCTCGGACATGAACACCGGGGAGCTGTTTTTT
TRBV5-6,TRBJ1-6,few,.,CASRNWDKNSPLHF,TGTGCCAGCAGGAATTGGGACAAAAATTCACCCCTCCACTTT
TRBV11-2,TRBJ2-5,.,.,CASSLGAGLGAGETQYF,TGTGCCAGCAGCTTAGGAGCAGGGCTGGGGGCTGGAGAGACCCAGTACTTC
TRBV27,TRBJ2-7,few,.,CASSLGGTYEQYF,TGTGCCAGCAGTTTGGGGGGAACCTACGAGCAGTACTTC
TRBV7-9,TRBJ2-7,once,.,CASSWEIRADEQYF,TGTGCCAGCAGCTGGGAGATTCGTGCGGACGAGCAGTACTTC
TRBV19,TRBJ2-1,.,TRBD2,CASSSGSSYNEQFF,TGTGCCAGTAGTAGCGGGAGCTCCTACAATGAGCAGTTCTTC
TRBV29-1,TRBJ1-1,.,.,CSVAWNTEAFF,TGCAGCGTTGCTTGGAACACTGAAGCTTTCTTT
TRBV28,TRBJ2-3,.,.,CASSSGLLDTQYF,TGTGCCAGCAGTTCCGGACTTTTGGATACGCAGTATTTT
TRBV2,TRBJ1-2,.,.,CASNRDRFTYTF,TGTGCCAGCAACAGGGACCGATTCACCTACACCTTC
TRBV19,TRBJ2-1,.,TRBD2,CASSHLLAGAYNEQFF,TGTGCCAGTAGTCATCTCCTAGCGGGGGCATACAATGAGCAGTTCTTC
TRBV4-1,TRBJ2-5,.,.,CASSQDGRGAETQYF,TGCGCCAGCAGCCAAGATGGCAGGGGGGCAGAGACCCAGTACTTC
TRBV5-4,TRBJ2-5,.,.,CASSWPYREEETQYF,TGTGCCAGCAGCTGGCCATACCGAGAGGAAGAGACCCAGTACTTC